The clone carrying this T cell receptor beta chain came up many times. Its matching antigen is unknown. The data are from a study of prognosis after radiotherapy for stage I lung cancer. General study findings and limits: Patients who developed distant metastases had lower Shannon entropy after stereotactic body radiation therapy.

The length of the CDR3 is 12 residues. Trimming left V 2 bases short and J 3 bases short, with 8 bases between. Germline assignment: CDR1 SQVTM and CDR2 ANQGSEA. TCR beta CDR3 amplification from genomic DNA was performed by two-round multiplex PCR. For every TRBV and TRBJ gene, a specific primer was used in first-round PCR. TCRdb processed the multiplex PCR reads anew with MiXCR; each CDR3 protein has one entry. The table shows about 16,000 distinct CDR3 sequences, with more than 35% occurring only once. The chain joins TRBV29-1 to TRBJ2-7; D might be TRBD1 (5 bases). This material consisted of PBMCs, taken before or after stereotactic body radiation therapy (not recorded which). This clonotype was sampled from a donor over 45 with non-small cell lung cancer. The DNA of the CDR3 is TGCAGCGTTGAATTGGACAACTACGAGCAGTACTTC. This codes for CSVELDNYEQYF.